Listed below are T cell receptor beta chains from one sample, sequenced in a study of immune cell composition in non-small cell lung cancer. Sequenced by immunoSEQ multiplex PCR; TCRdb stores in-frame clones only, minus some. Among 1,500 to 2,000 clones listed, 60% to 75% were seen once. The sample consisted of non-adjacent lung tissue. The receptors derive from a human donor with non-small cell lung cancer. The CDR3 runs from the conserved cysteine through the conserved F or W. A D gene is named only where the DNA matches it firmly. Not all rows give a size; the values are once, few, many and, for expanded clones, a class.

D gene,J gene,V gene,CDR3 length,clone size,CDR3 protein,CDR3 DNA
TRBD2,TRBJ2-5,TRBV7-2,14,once,CASTSGGHMETQYF,TGTGCCAGCACCAGCGGGGGCCACATGGAGACCCAGTACTTC
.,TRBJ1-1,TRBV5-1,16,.,CASSLGQSEGMREAFF,TGCGCCAGCAGCTTGGGTCAGAGTGAGGGTATGAGGGAAGCTTTCTTT
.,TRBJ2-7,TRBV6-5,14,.,CASREQQGAGEQYF,TGTGCCAGCAGAGAACAGCAAGGGGCTGGGGAGCAGTACTTC
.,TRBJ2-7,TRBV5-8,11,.,CASSSRFEQYF,TGTGCCAGCAGCTCCAGATTCGAGCAGTACTTC
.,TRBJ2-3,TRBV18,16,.,CASSATGARGTDTQYF,TGTGCCAGCTCGGCCACTGGGGCTCGCGGCACAGATACGCAGTATTTT
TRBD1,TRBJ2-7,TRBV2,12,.,CASSGQGSEQYF,TGTGCCAGCAGCGGACAGGGCTCCGAGCAGTACTTC
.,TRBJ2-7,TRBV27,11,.,CASSNYREQYF,TGTGCCAGCAGTAACTACAGGGAGCAGTACTTC
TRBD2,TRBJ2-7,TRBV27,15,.,CASRYSGGPLYEQYF,TGTGCCAGCAGATACAGCGGGGGACCCCTCTACGAGCAGTACTTC
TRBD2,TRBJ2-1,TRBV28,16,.,CASRISGDLSYNEQFF,TGTGCCAGCAGGATTAGCGGGGACCTCTCCTACAATGAGCAGTTCTTC
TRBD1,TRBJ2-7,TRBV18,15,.,CASSPPSRGPYEQYF,TGTGCCAGCTCACCCCCAAGTAGGGGGCCCTACGAGCAGTACTTC
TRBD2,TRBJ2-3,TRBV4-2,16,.,CASSQDQAGAEDTQYF,TGTGCCAGCAGCCAAGACCAAGCGGGGGCCGAAGATACGCAGTATTTT
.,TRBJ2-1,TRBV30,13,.,CAWSVLPNNEQFF,TGTGCCTGGAGTGTACTACCTAACAATGAGCAGTTCTTC
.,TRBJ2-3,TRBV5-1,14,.,CASSFDSPPDTQYF,TGCGCCAGCAGCTTCGATAGCCCCCCAGATACGCAGTATTTT
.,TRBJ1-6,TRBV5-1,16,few,CASSVQGLSDNSPLHF,TGCGCCAGCAGCGTGCAGGGGCTTTCAGATAATTCACCCCTCCACTTT
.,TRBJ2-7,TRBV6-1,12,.,CASSRDIYEQYF,TGTGCCAGCAGTCGGGACATATACGAGCAGTACTTC
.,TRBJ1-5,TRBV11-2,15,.,CASSLVGGSLQPQHF,TGTGCCAGCAGCCTAGTGGGAGGGAGTCTCCAGCCCCAGCATTTT
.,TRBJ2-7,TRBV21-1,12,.,CASSPGQYEQYF,TGTGCCAGCAGTCCGGGACAGTACGAGCAGTACTTC
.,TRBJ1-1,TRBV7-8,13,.,CASGGADLLEAFF,TGTGCCAGCGGGGGGGCAGACCTACTTGAAGCTTTCTTT
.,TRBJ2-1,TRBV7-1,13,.,CASRSVSYNEQFF,TGTGCCAGCAGGAGCGTCTCCTACAATGAGCAGTTCTTC
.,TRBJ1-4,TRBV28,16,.,CASSLSGSGSFEKLFF,TGTGCCAGCAGTTTATCCGGGTCCGGGAGTTTTGAAAAACTGTTTTTT
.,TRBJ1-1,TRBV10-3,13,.,CAISEGSGTEAFF,TGTGCCATCAGTGAAGGTTCAGGCACTGAAGCTTTCTTT
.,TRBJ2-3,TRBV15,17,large,CATSSDAGGLRTDTQYF,TGTGCCACCAGCAGTGACGCAGGGGGGCTGAGGACAGATACGCAGTATTTT
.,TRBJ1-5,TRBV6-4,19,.,CASSDPRAHRAPRDQPQHF,TGTGCCAGCAGTGACCCGAGGGCCCACAGGGCTCCGCGCGATCAGCCCCAGCATTTT
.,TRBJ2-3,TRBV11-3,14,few,CASSLGVKRGTQYF,TGTGCCAGCAGCTTAGGGGTAAAGCGTGGTACGCAGTATTTT
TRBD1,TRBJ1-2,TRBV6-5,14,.,CASRLGQGDYGYTF,TGTGCCAGCAGACTCGGACAGGGAGACTATGGCTACACCTTC
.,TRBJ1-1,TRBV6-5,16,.,CASSYSSGIGNTEAFF,TGTGCCAGCAGTTACTCGTCAGGGATCGGAAACACTGAAGCTTTCTTT
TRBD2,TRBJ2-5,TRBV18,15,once,CASSPFGTRAETQYF,TGTGCCAGCTCACCTTTTGGGACTAGAGCTGAGACCCAGTACTTC
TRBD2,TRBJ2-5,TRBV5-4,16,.,CASSRQTSGAQETQYF,TGTGCCAGCAGCAGGCAGACTAGCGGGGCACAAGAGACCCAGTACTTC
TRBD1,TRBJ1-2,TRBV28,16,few,CASREPGQTKRGGYTF,TGTGCCAGCAGAGAACCGGGACAGACAAAGCGCGGGGGCTACACCTTC
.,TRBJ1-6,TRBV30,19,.,CAWSVEQALGSSYNSPLHF,TGTGCCTGGAGTGTAGAACAGGCCCTGGGATCCTCCTATAATTCACCCCTCCACTTT
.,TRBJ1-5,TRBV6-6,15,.,CASSYLGGSGQPQHF,TGTGCCAGCAGTTACTTGGGAGGGTCAGGTCAGCCCCAGCATTTT
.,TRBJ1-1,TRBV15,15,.,CATSRDEVENTEAFF,TGTGCCACCAGCAGAGATGAAGTAGAGAACACTGAAGCTTTCTTT
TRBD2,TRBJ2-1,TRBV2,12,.,CASSAGGNEQFF,TGTGCCAGCAGTGCCGGGGGGAATGAGCAGTTCTTC
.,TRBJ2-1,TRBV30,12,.,CAWSVGDYEQFF,TGTGCCTGGAGTGTAGGGGACTATGAGCAGTTCTTC
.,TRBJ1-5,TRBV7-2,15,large,CASSPLMGSGQPQHF,TGTGCCAGCAGCCCCTTAATGGGTTCAGGGCAGCCCCAGCATTTT
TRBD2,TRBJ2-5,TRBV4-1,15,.,CASSRGLAEWEPQYF,TGCGCCAGCAGCCGAGGACTAGCGGAGTGGGAGCCCCAGTACTTC
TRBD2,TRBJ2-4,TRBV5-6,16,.,CASSRGTSGTKNIQYF,TGTGCCAGCAGCAGGGGGACTAGTGGTACCAAAAACATTCAGTACTTC
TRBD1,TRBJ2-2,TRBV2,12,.,CASGTVPGELFF,TGTGCCAGCGGGACAGTTCCCGGGGAGCTGTTTTTT
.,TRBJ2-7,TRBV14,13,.,CASSQDGGYEQYF,TGTGCCAGCAGCCAAGACGGGGGTTACGAGCAGTACTTC
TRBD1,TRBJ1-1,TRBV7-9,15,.,CASSFSDRVGTEAFF,TGTGCCAGCAGCTTCAGCGACAGGGTGGGCACTGAAGCTTTCTTT